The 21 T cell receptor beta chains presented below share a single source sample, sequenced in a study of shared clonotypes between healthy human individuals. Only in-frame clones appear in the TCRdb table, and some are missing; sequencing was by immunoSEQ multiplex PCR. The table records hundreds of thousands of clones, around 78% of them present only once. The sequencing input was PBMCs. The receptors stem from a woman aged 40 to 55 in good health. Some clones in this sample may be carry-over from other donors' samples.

Here the CDR3 DNA reads TGTGCCAGCAGTCAAACACGGAAACTGTTTTTT. It codes for CASSQTRKLFF. The chain has TRBV6-6 and TRBJ1-4; D unresolved. The CDR3 is 11 residues long. Trimming cost V 5 bases and J 11 bases, with 9 bases left between them. CDR1 MNHNY and CDR2 SVGAGI come from the germline V gene (reference sequence).

The CDR3 coding sequence is TGTGCCAGCAGCAGCCTACTCGCCCACGAGCAGTACTTC. Residues: CASSSLLAHEQYF. V is TRBV6-5 and J is TRBJ2-7; D is undetermined. Germline V gene sequence: CDR1 MNHEY, CDR2 SVGAGI. This CDR3 has 13 residues. Trimming cost V 6 bases and J 5 bases, with 14 bases left between them.

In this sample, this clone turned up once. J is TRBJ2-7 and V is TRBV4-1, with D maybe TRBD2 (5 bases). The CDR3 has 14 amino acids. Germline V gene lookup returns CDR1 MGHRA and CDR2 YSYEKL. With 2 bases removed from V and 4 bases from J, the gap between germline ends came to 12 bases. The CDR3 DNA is TGCGCCAGCAGCCAACCGGGGAAGGGATACGAGCAGTACTTC. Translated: CASSQPGKGYEQYF.

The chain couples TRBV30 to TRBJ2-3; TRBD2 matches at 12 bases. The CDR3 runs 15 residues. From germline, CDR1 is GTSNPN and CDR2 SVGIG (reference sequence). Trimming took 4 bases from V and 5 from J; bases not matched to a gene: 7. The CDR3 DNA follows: TGTGCCTGGACCCGACTAGCGGGAGTGGGAGATACGCAGTATTTT. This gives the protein CAWTRLAGVGDTQYF.

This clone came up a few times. The CDR3 protein is CASSFLDRDSNEQFF. The CDR3 region has the DNA TGTGCCAGCAGCTTTCTGGACAGGGACTCCAATGAGCAGTTCTTC. The rearrangement links TRBV5-6 to TRBJ2-1; 8 bases agree with TRBD1. With V trimmed by 2 bases and J by 6 bases, 7 bases remained unmatched. CDR3 length equals 15 residues. Germline-derived CDR1 and CDR2 are SGHDT and YYEEEE.

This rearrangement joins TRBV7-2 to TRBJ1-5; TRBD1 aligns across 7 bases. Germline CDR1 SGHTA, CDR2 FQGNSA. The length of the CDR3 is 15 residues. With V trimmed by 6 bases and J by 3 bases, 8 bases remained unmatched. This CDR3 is CASSSGGRDNQPQHF. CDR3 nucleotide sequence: TGTGCCAGCAGTTCAGGGGGAAGGGACAATCAGCCCCAGCATTTT.

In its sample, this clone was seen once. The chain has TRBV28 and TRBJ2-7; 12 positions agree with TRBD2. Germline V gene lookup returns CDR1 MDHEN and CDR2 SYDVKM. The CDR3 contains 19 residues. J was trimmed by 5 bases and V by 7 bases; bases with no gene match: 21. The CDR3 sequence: CASNPPSGASGRAGNEQYF. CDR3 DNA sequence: TGTGCCAGCAACCCTCCTTCGGGGGCTAGCGGGAGGGCGGGCAACGAGCAGTACTTC.

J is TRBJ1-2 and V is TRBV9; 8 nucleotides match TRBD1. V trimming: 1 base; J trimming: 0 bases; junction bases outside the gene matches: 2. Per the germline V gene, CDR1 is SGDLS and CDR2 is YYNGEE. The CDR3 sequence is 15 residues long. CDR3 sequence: CASSVTGGANYGYTF. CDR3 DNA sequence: TGTGCCAGCAGCGTAACAGGGGGGGCTAACTATGGCTACACCTTC.

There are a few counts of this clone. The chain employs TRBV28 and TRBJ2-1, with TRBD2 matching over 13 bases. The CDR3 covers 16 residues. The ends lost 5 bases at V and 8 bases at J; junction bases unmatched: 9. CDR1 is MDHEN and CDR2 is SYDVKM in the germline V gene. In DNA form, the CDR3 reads TGTGCCAGCAGTCGGGCCGGGACTAGCGGGAAAGATGAGCAGTTCTTC. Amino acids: CASSRAGTSGKDEQFF.

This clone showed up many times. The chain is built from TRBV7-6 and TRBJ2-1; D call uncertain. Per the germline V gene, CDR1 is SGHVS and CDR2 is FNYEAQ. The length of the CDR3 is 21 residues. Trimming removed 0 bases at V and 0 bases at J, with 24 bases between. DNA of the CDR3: TGTGCCAGCAGCTTAGCGCCTCGGGCGCCCGCCACCCTTAGCTCCTACAATGAGCAGTTCTTC. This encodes CASSLAPRAPATLSSYNEQFF.

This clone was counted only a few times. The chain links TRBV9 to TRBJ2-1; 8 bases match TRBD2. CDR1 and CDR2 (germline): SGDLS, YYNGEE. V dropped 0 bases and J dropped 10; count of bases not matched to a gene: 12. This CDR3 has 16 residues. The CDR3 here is CASSVGGSGGPREQFF. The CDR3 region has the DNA TGTGCCAGCAGCGTAGGTGGGTCGGGAGGGCCAAGGGAGCAGTTCTTC.

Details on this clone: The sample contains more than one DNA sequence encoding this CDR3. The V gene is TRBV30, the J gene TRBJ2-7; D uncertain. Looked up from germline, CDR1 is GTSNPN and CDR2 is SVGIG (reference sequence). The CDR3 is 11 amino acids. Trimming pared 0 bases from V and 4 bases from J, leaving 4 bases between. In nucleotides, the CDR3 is TGTGCCTGGAGTGTGGGGTACGAGCAGTACTTC. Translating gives CAWSVGYEQYF.

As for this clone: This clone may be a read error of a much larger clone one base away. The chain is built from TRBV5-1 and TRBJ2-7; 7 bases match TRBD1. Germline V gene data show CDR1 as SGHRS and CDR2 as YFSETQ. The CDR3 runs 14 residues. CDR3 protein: CASSLGQGPYEQCF. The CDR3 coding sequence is TGCGCCAGCAGCTTGGGACAGGGTCCCTACGAGCAGTGCTTC.

The CDR3 coding sequence is TGTGCCAGCTCCCCGGGGGGGCGGCAAGAGCAGTACTTC. It translates to CASSPGGRQEQYF. This rearrangement joins TRBV18 to TRBJ2-7, with TRBD2 matching 8 bases. CDR1 and CDR2 from the germline V gene are KGHSH and LQKENI. V was pared by 6 bases and J by 7 bases, with 8 bases of the junction left unmatched. This CDR3 spans 13 amino acids.

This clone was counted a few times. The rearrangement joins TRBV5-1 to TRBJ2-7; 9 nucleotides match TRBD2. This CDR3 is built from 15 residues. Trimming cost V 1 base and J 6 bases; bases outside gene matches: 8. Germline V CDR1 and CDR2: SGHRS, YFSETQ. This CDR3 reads CASSLTAGGPLEQYF. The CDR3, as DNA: TGCGCCAGCAGCTTGACAGCGGGAGGCCCTCTCGAGCAGTACTTC.

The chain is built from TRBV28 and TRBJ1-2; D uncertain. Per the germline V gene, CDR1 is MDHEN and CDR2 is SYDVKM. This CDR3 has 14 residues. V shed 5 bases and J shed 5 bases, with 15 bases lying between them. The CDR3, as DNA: TGTGCCAGCAGTCAGCCCTCCAGGAGATATGGCTACACCTTC. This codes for CASSQPSRRYGYTF.

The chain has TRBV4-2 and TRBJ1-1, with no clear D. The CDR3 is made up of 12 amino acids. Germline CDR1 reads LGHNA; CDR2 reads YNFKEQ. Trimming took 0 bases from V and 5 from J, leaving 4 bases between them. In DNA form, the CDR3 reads TGTGCCAGCAGCCAAGATATTACTGAAGCTTTCTTT. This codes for CASSQDITEAFF.

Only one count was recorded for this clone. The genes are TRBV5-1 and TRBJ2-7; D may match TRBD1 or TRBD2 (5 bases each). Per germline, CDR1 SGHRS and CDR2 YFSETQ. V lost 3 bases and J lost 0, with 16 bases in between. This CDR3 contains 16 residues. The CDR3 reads CASSSTTGDGSYEQYF. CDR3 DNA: TGCGCCAGCAGCTCGACTACTGGGGACGGCTCCTACGAGCAGTACTTC.

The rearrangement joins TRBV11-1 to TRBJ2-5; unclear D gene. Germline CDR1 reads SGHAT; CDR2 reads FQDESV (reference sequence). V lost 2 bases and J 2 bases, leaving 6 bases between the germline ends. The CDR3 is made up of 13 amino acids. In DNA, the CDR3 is TGTGCCAGCAGCTTACCAGAGCAAGAGACCCAGTACTTC. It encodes CASSLPEQETQYF. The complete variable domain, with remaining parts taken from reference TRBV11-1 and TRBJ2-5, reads EAEVAQSPRYKITEKSQAVAFWCDPISGHATLYWYRQILGQGPELLVQFQDESVVDDSQLPKDRFSAERLKGVDSTLKIQPAELGDSAMYLCASSLPEQETQYFGPGTRLLVL.

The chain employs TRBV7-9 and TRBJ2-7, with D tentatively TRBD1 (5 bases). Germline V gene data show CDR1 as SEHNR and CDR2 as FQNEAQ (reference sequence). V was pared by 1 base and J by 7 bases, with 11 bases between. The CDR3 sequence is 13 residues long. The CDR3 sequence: CASSLGGPGEQYF. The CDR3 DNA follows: TGTGCCAGCAGCTTAGGGGGCCCCGGGGAGCAGTACTTC.

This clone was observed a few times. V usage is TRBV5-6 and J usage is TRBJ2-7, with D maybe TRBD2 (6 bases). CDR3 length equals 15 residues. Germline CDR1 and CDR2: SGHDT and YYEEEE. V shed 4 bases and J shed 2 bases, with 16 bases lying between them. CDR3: CASSAQTSLPYEQYF. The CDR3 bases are TGTGCCAGCAGCGCCCAGACTAGTCTCCCCTACGAGCAGTACTTC.